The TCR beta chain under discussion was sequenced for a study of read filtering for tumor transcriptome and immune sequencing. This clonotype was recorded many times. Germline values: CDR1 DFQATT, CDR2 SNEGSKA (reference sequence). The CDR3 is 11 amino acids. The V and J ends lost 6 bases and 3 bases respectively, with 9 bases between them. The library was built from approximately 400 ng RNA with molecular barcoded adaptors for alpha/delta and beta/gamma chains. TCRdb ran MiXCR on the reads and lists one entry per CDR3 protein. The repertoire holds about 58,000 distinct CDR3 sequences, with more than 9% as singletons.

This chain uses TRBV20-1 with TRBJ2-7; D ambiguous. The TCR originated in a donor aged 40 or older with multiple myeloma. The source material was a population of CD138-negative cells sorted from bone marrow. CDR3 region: CSADGDYEQYF. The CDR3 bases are TGCAGTGCCGACGGCGACTACGAGCAGTACTTC.